This T cell receptor (beta chain) was found in a study of OX40 agonist ivuxolimab in advanced cancers. Study as a whole: Cohort: 82.7% men, mean age 60, aged roughly 23 to 79.

V was pared by 4 bases and J by 3 bases, with 8 bases of the junction left unmatched. This CDR3 has 16 amino acids. Germline V gives CDR1 SGDLS, CDR2 YYNGEE. Measured with immunoSEQ multiplex PCR; TCRdb has only the in-frame clones, and not every one. Of some 95,000 clones in the sample, approximately 86% are singletons; the top ten hold approximately 4.2%. This material consisted of CD4+ or CD8+ T cells sorted from blood, taken in a trial of the OX40 agonist ivuxolimab. V is TRBV9 and J is TRBJ1-4, with TRBD1 identical over 8 bases. The origin of this receptor is an adult with an advanced solid tumor such as melanoma, head and neck, liver or kidney cancer. The chain's CDR3 is CASSPRGQGANEKLFF. DNA for the CDR3: TGTGCCAGCAGCCCCAGGGGGCAAGGAGCTAATGAAAAACTGTTTTTT. Full variable domain (missing parts from reference TRBV9 and TRBJ1-4): DSGVTQTPKHLITATGQRVTLRCSPRSGDLSVYWYQQSLDQGLQFLIQYYNGEERAKGNILERFSAQQFPDLHSELNLSSLELGDSALYFCASSPRGQGANEKLFFGSGTQLSVL.